The present TCR beta chain was sequenced within a study of blood T cell repertoires in COVID-19. Overall study: Spain, Italy and the United States supplied samples that represented acute and convalescent COVID-19. PBMCs, B-cell-depleted T cells, or T cells provided the cDNA or gDNA that made up the material.

Germline CDR1 MNHEY, CDR2 SMNVEV (reference sequence). V was cut by 6 bases and J by 8 bases, with 17 bases left in between. The CDR3 extends over 15 amino acids. As processed by the authors: Researchers report that nucleated cell counts were estimated from reference gene primer amplification. Generated by immunoSEQ multiplex PCR, the TCRdb table keeps only in-frame clones and is missing some. V and J calls and clone size are copied from that table; D and trimming were computed from the DNA. Of roughly 230,000 clones in the sample, 80% to 90% are singletons; the top ten hold roughly 8.7%. The gene calls are TRBV27 and TRBJ1-6, with D uncertain. The sequenced sample was peripheral blood. The receptor was derived from a man aged 35 to 55 with active or convalescent COVID-19. Written as DNA, the CDR3 is TGTGCCAGCAGGCGCCGCGGAGGGCTAGATTCACCCCTCCACTTT. This encodes CASRRRGGLDSPLHF.